Sequencing of this T cell receptor (beta chain) was carried out in a study of cytomegalovirus exposure and HLA in healthy donors. Study findings and constraints: The study put 150 to 200 TCR beta chains on its list as cytomegalovirus-associated. An apparent linkage of common viral pathogens to several of the most significant clusters emerged in a later analysis. Later analysis identified 16,951 TCR beta sequences associated with HLA alleles, using a false discovery rate threshold of 0.05.

The PCR used 60 Vbeta and 13 Jbeta primers. Produced via immunoSEQ multiplex PCR; TCRdb's table is partial and in-frame only. The sample lists 100,000 to 150,000 clones, more than 60% occurring once. Remarks on this clone: Its target is not known.

The CDR3 has 15 amino acids. After removal of 3 bases from V and 1 base from J, the junction contained 3 bases not matched to a gene. CDR1 is MNHEY, CDR2 SVGAGI, per germline. The rearrangement links TRBV6-5 to TRBJ1-1; TRBD1 agrees at 9 bases. The source material was PBMCs. This clonotype was obtained from a middle-aged woman in good health and CMV-seropositive. The CDR3 protein is CASSYTDRGNTEAFF. The CDR3 DNA is TGTGCCAGCAGTTATACGGACAGGGGGAACACTGAAGCTTTCTTT.